These T cell receptor beta chains were read from a single sample in a study of blood T cell repertoires in COVID-19. The table came from immunoSEQ multiplex PCR; TCRdb's copy has only in-frame clones and leaves some out. The sample contains 200,000 to 250,000 clones, under 90% of which appear only once. The sample consisted of peripheral blood. The receptors were gathered from a woman over 75 with active or convalescent COVID-19. Each CDR3 is given with its conserved first and last residue. Each record gives: clone size, D gene, J gene, V gene, CDR3 DNA, CDR3 protein. D genes are given only for firm matches. Not all rows give a size; the values are once, few, many and, for expanded clones, a class.

>-|TRBD2|TRBJ2-7|TRBV30
TGTGCCTGGAGTGCTATTAGCGGGAGGCCGGGCGAGCAGTACTTC
CAWSAISGRPGEQYF
>few|TRBD1|TRBJ2-2|TRBV10-3
TGTGCCATCAGTGAGTCACCGGGACAGGGGCGTCGAGGCACCGGGGAGCTGTTTTTT
CAISESPGQGRRGTGELFF
>-|TRBD2|TRBJ2-1|TRBV7-3
TGTGCCAGCAGCTCCCAAGCGGGGGGGCTAAATGAGCAGTTCTTC
CASSSQAGGLNEQFF
>-|-|TRBJ1-2|TRBV27
TGTGCCAGCAGTTTAACGGACAGACCCGTATGGGGCTACACCTTC
CASSLTDRPVWGYTF
>once|TRBD2|TRBJ2-7|TRBV19
TGTGCCAGTAGTATAGGGGGGGGTCCTCGATACGAGCAGTACTTC
CASSIGGGPRYEQYF
>-|-|TRBJ2-7|TRBV7-3
TGTGCCAGCAGCTCCGCCCCTGGCGGCTTCTACGAGCAGTACTTC
CASSSAPGGFYEQYF
>-|TRBD1|TRBJ1-2|TRBV5-4
TGTGCCAGCACCCTAAAGACAGGGATCTATGGCTACACCTTC
CASTLKTGIYGYTF
>-|-|TRBJ1-2|TRBV9
TGTGCCAGCAGCGTAGGTGTCACAGGGTCTAACTATGGCTACACCTTC
CASSVGVTGSNYGYTF
>-|TRBD1|TRBJ1-1|TRBV10-3
TGTGCCATCAGGGGACAGGAAAACACTGAAGCTTTCTTT
CAIRGQENTEAFF
>once|TRBD2|TRBJ2-1|TRBV5-1
TGCGCCAGCAGCGGGCCGACTAGCGGGAGGAATGAGCAGTTCTTC
CASSGPTSGRNEQFF
>-|-|TRBJ1-5|TRBV9
TGTGCCAGCAGCCCGGGAGGGCAAAATCAGCCCCAGCATTTT
CASSPGGQNQPQHF
>once|-|TRBJ1-3|TRBV6-5
TGTGCCAGCAGCCGTTATACTCAGGGTGGCACCATATATTTT
CASSRYTQGGTIYF
>-|TRBD2|TRBJ2-5|TRBV19
TGTGCCAGTAGTATTATAGCGGGGGGACAAGAGACCCAGTACTTC
CASSIIAGGQETQYF
>-|-|TRBJ1-1|TRBV7-2
TGTGCCAGCAGCGCGATTAGGGAGCTGAACACTGAAGCTTTCTTT
CASSAIRELNTEAFF
>-|TRBD1|TRBJ1-2|TRBV24-1
TGTGCCACCATGAGGACAGGGGTTAAAAACCATGGCTACACCTTC
CATMRTGVKNHGYTF
>few|-|TRBJ2-7|TRBV30
TGTGCCTGGAGTGTAAGAGGAACCTACGAGCAGTACTTC
CAWSVRGTYEQYF
>-|TRBD1|TRBJ2-7|TRBV7-6
TGTGCCAGCAGTTCCGGACAGGGGACAAGGCACGAGCAGTACTTC
CASSSGQGTRHEQYF
>-|-|TRBJ2-5|TRBV27
TGTGCCAGCAGCTCAATCCTATCTCAAGAGACCCAGTACTTC
CASSSILSQETQYF
>-|-|TRBJ1-5|TRBV7-2
TGTGCCAGCAGCTTAGGTAACAGATATAGCAATCAGCCCCAGCATTTT
CASSLGNRYSNQPQHF
>-|TRBD2|TRBJ2-1|TRBV4-2
TGTGCCAGCAGCCAGGGGACTAGCGGGGGGGCAGTCGGCAATGAGCAGTTCTTC
CASSQGTSGGAVGNEQFF
>-|TRBD2|TRBJ2-7|TRBV9
TGTGCCAGCAGCGTAGCTCCCCCCGGGACTAGCGGGACCTCCTACGAGCAGTACTTC
CASSVAPPGTSGTSYEQYF
>-|-|TRBJ1-6|TRBV6-5
TGTGCCAGCAGTTACTCCGGCGGGCGGTATAATTCACCCCTCCACTTT
CASSYSGGRYNSPLHF
>-|-|TRBJ2-7|TRBV9
TGTGCCAGCAGCGTAGCAGGGTTTCCCTACGAGCAGTACTTC
CASSVAGFPYEQYF
>once|-|TRBJ2-7|TRBV7-9
TGTGCCAGCACCAGAGGATCGACAGCCACCTACGAGCAGTACTTC
CASTRGSTATYEQYF
>-|TRBD2|TRBJ2-7|TRBV10-3
TGTGCCATCAGAGAACTAGCGGCGACCTACGAGCAGTACTTC
CAIRELAATYEQYF
>-|-|TRBJ1-1|TRBV2
TGTGCCAGCAGTCCCCCTGGCAGGGGTAACACTGAAGCTTTCTTT
CASSPPGRGNTEAFF
>-|TRBD2|TRBJ2-2|TRBV3-1/TRBV3-2
TGTGCCAGCACTCAGCGGGAGCTCGGCACCGGGGAGCTGTTTTTT
CASTQRELGTGELFF
>-|-|TRBJ1-2|TRBV7-2
TGTGCCAGCAGCCGCACTCAAAACTATGGCTACACCTTC
CASSRTQNYGYTF
>-|TRBD1|TRBJ1-2|TRBV13
TGTGCCAGCAGCTTGGGACAGGGTTATGGCTACACCTTC
CASSLGQGYGYTF
>-|-|TRBJ1-1|TRBV6-1
TGTGCCAGCAGTGGTTGGCAGGTATCCATGAACACTGAAGCTTTCTTT
CASSGWQVSMNTEAFF
>once|-|TRBJ2-2|TRBV6-5
TGTGCCACGACACCAAACACCGGGGAGCTGTTTTTT
CATTPNTGELFF
>-|TRBD1|TRBJ1-2|TRBV5-5
TGTGCCAGCAGCTTTTCCGGGACAGGGGTTTCAGCTAACTATGGCTACACCTTC
CASSFSGTGVSANYGYTF
>-|TRBD2|TRBJ2-3|TRBV27
TGTGCCAGCACAACGACCGGGACTAGCCCGACTCGGGATACGCAGTATTTT
CASTTTGTSPTRDTQYF
>-|-|TRBJ2-1|TRBV20-1
TGCAGTGCTAGTGTGGCTAGCACTGAGCAGTTCTTC
CSASVASTEQFF
>-|-|TRBJ2-3|TRBV9
TGTGCCAGCCGGACAGATACGCAGTATTTT
CASRTDTQYF
>-|-|TRBJ1-1|TRBV7-3
TGTGCCAGCAGCTTCGGCCGGGGTATCAGAAACACTGAAGCTTTCTTT
CASSFGRGIRNTEAFF
>once|TRBD2|TRBJ2-5|TRBV2
TGTGCCAGCAGACCCGGGACTATAAACGCGGAGACCCAGTACTTC
CASRPGTINAETQYF
>-|TRBD1|TRBJ1-1|TRBV4-3
TGCGCCAGCAGCCAAGCCGGGACAGGGGACACTGAAGCTTTCTTT
CASSQAGTGDTEAFF
>-|-|TRBJ1-5|TRBV6-5
TGTGCCAGCACGATAGGGGTTGAAAATCAGCCCCAGCATTTT
CASTIGVENQPQHF
>-|TRBD2|TRBJ2-7|TRBV5-1
TGCGCCAGCAGCTTGCCAGCGGGAAGCTCCTACGAGCAGTACTTC
CASSLPAGSSYEQYF
>few|TRBD1|TRBJ2-3|TRBV18
TGTGCCAGCTCATCACCGGGACAGGGAATTACAGATACGCAGTATTTT
CASSSPGQGITDTQYF
>few|TRBD1|TRBJ1-2|TRBV23-1
TGCGCCAGGACCCAAAGACAGGGTGGATTCGGCTACACCTTC
CARTQRQGGFGYTF
>-|-|TRBJ1-2|TRBV11-2
TGTGCCAGCAGCTTAGCAGGATACTATGGCTACACCTTC
CASSLAGYYGYTF
>-|-|TRBJ1-5|TRBV5-6
TGTGCCAGCAGCGCTAGCTCGGGCGTGAGCAATCAGCCCCAGCATTTT
CASSASSGVSNQPQHF
>-|TRBD1|TRBJ1-2|TRBV4-3
TGCGCCAGCAGCCAAGACGGACAGGGTAACTATGGCTACACCTTC
CASSQDGQGNYGYTF
>-|-|TRBJ2-7|TRBV2
TGTGCCAGCAGTGAAGGCAGGGTTCTATACGAGCAGTACTTC
CASSEGRVLYEQYF
>-|-|TRBJ2-7|TRBV27
TGTGCCAGCAGTCGATATGGCCAATCCTACGAGCAGTACTTC
CASSRYGQSYEQYF
>-|TRBD1|TRBJ1-2|TRBV2
TGTGCCAGCATGAGGTGGGCAGGGGGTGGCTACACCTTC
CASMRWAGGGYTF